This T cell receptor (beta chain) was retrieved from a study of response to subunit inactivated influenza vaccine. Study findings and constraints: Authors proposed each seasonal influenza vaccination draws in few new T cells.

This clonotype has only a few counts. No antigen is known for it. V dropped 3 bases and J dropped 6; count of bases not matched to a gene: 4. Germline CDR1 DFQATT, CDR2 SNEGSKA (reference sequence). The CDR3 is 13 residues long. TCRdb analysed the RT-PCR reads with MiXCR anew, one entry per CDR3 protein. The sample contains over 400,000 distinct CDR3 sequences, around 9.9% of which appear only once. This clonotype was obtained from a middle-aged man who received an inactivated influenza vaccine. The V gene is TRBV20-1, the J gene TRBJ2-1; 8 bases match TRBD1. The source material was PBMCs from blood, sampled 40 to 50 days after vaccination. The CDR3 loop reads CSARADRVNEQFF. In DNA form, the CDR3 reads TGCAGTGCTAGGGCGGACAGGGTCAATGAGCAGTTCTTC.